These 27 T cell receptor beta chains came from one sample sequenced in a study of T-cell memory formation after mild COVID-19 (dated by TCRdb to the early 2020s). Receptors were amplified or captured by 5' RACE. For sequencing, an Illumina NovaSeq 6000 was employed. TCRdb itself trimmed the public reads at Q25 with fastp, ran MiXCR and retained productive beta chains. Merged by CDR3 protein, the rows form single entries marked with the most common genes and DNA. The sample yields tens of thousands of distinct CDR3 sequences; 7.3% were counted once. The ten largest clones represent roughly 1.4% of the sample. Sequenced: PBMCs or a T cell subset sorted from them (not recorded which). Receptors originate from a man younger than 35 who had mild COVID-19 (a few samples of this study predate the infection). The sample titles of this study are shuffled in the database, so cell type and time point are left out; the donor was told from shared clones.

This clonotype was detected many times. J is TRBJ2-3 and V is TRBV29-1; D tentatively reads TRBD1 or TRBD2 (5 bases each). Germline-derived CDR1 and CDR2 are SQVTM and ANQGSEA. The CDR3 has 14 amino acids. V was clipped by 6 bases and J by 5 bases, with 18 bases between them. CDR3 sequence reads: CSVAIEGQGDTQYF. The CDR3 DNA follows: TGCAGCGTCGCAATAGAGGGGCAAGGAGATACGCAGTATTTT.

Many counts were recorded for this clonotype. The rearrangement uses TRBV12-3 or TRBV12-4 and TRBJ2-1; 8 bases map to TRBD2. The CDR3 runs 15 residues. Germline trimming cut 4 bases from V and 2 bases from J; bases unmatched to any gene: 4. The CDR3 sequence is CASSYGSGTYNEQFF. The CDR3 region has the DNA TGTGCCAGCAGTTATGGTAGCGGGACCTACAATGAGCAGTTCTTC.

This clonotype was counted between two and nine times. V gene TRBV7-3 combines with J gene TRBJ2-2; D might be TRBD2 (7 bases). The CDR3 sequence is 14 residues long. Germline CDR1 SGHTA, CDR2 FQGTGA. With 3 bases removed from V and 6 bases from J, the gap between germline ends came to 11 bases. The CDR3 DNA sequence: TGTGCCAGCAGCTTTCAGGGGAGGGCCGGGGAGCTGTTTTTT. This gives the protein CASSFQGRAGELFF.

This chain links TRBV4-2 with TRBJ2-1; 8 bases agree with TRBD2. The V gene's germline CDR1 is LGHNA and CDR2 YNFKEQ. There are 16 residues in the CDR3. The V and J ends lost 0 bases and 9 bases, in that order; junction bases with no gene match: 10. This CDR3 reads CASSQDIGGGQLEQFF. The CDR3 DNA reads TGTGCCAGCAGCCAAGATATCGGGGGGGGGCAACTTGAGCAGTTCTTC.

This clonotype was seen repeatedly, ten times or more. V is TRBV5-1 and J is TRBJ2-2; D remains ambiguous. CDR3 length: 13 residues. CDR1 is SGHRS, CDR2 YFSETQ, per germline. The germline V and J ends were trimmed by 2 bases and 6 bases, with 8 bases remaining between them. In nucleotides, the CDR3 is TGCGCCAGCAGCTTTCGAGCTCCCGGGGAGCTGTTTTTT. Translating it yields CASSFRAPGELFF.

This clonotype was counted at least ten times. The CDR3 bases are TGCAGTGCTCCCCCGGCGGGGAACCCCACAGATACGCAGTATTTT. Protein: CSAPPAGNPTDTQYF. The chain uses TRBV20-1 and TRBJ2-3; maybe TRBD2 (6 bases). The CDR3 has 15 amino acids. V lost 5 bases and J lost 2, with 17 bases in between. Per the germline V gene, CDR1 is DFQATT and CDR2 is SNEGSKA (reference sequence).

In its sample, this clonotype was seen a few times. The chain recombines TRBV4-3 with TRBJ1-5; the D is unclear. The germline V and J ends were trimmed by 4 bases and 4 bases, with 8 bases remaining between them. The CDR3 totals 13 residues. CDR1 and CDR2 from the germline V gene are LGHNA and YSLEER. As DNA, the CDR3 is TGCGCCAGCAGCCTGCAGGTTAATCAGCCCCAGCATTTT. Its translation is CASSLQVNQPQHF.

The chain recombines TRBV5-1 with TRBJ2-2; maybe TRBD1 (5 bases). CDR1 and CDR2 from the germline V gene are SGHRS and YFSETQ. There are 13 residues in the CDR3. V lost 0 bases, J lost 6 bases, and 6 bases lay in between. CDR3 DNA: TGCGCCAGCAGCTTGGCCAGGGCCGGGGAGCTGTTTTTT. Protein: CASSLARAGELFF.

This clonotype was observed a few times. This chain uses TRBV6-5 with TRBJ2-4; D possibly corresponds to TRBD1 (5 bases). Trimming stripped 5 bases from V and 1 base from J, with 15 bases between. This CDR3 has 16 amino acids. Germline V gene sequence: CDR1 MNHEY, CDR2 SVGAGI. CDR3 sequence: CASSPRVYGAKNIQYF. The CDR3 nucleotides are TGTGCCAGCAGTCCCAGGGTTTATGGCGCCAAAAACATTCAGTACTTC.

This sequence joins TRBV5-1 and TRBJ1-1; D uncertain. Germline CDR1 reads SGHRS; CDR2 reads YFSETQ. This CDR3 has 15 residues. V lost 3 bases to trimming and J lost 3 bases, with 15 bases between them. The CDR3 DNA reads as TGCGCCAGCAGCTCGGACGTGACCGTCCACACTGAAGCTTTCTTT. Amino acid sequence: CASSSDVTVHTEAFF. The full variable domain, in which reference TRBV5-1 and TRBJ1-1 provide the parts outside the CDR3, is KAGVTQTPRYLIKTRGQQVTLSCSPISGHRSVSWYQQTPGQGLQFLFEYFSETQRNKGNFPGRFSGRQFSNSRSEMNVSTLELGDSALYLCASSSDVTVHTEAFFGQGTRLTVV.

The chain employs TRBV5-1 and TRBJ1-4; 7 nucleotides match TRBD1. Germline V gives CDR1 SGHRS, CDR2 YFSETQ. The CDR3 extends over 18 amino acids. J was trimmed by 8 bases and V by 4 bases; bases with no gene match: 20. The CDR3 loop reads CASSAATGPGVLGEKLFF. The CDR3 region has the DNA TGCGCCAGCAGCGCGGCGACAGGGCCTGGGGTGTTGGGAGAAAAACTGTTTTTT. The whole variable domain, filled in from reference TRBV5-1 and TRBJ1-4, reads KAGVTQTPRYLIKTRGQQVTLSCSPISGHRSVSWYQQTPGQGLQFLFEYFSETQRNKGNFPGRFSGRQFSNSRSEMNVSTLELGDSALYLCASSAATGPGVLGEKLFFGSGTQLSVL.

The V gene is TRBV20-1, the J gene TRBJ1-2; tentatively, D is TRBD1 (6 bases). V was clipped by 6 bases and J by 4 bases, with 18 bases between them. The CDR3 has 14 residues. Germline CDR1 reads DFQATT; CDR2 reads SNEGSKA (reference sequence). DNA of the CDR3: TGCAGTGCGCCCCGAGGGGGGCGGATCTATGGCTACACCTTC. The encoded protein is CSAPRGGRIYGYTF.

This clonotype was found a few times. J is TRBJ1-1 and V is TRBV29-1; 7 bases are a match to TRBD1. Per the germline V gene, CDR1 is SQVTM and CDR2 is ANQGSEA. The CDR3 spans 14 residues. Germline trimming cut 5 bases from V and 7 bases from J; bases unmatched to any gene: 13. In DNA, the CDR3 is TGCAGCGTTAAACGCGGAGGTTGGGACAGTGAAGCTTTCTTT. Its protein product is CSVKRGGWDSEAFF.

This clonotype has more than one count but fewer than ten. The chain has TRBV7-3 and TRBJ2-3; TRBD2 is a possible D gene (6 bases). CDR1 and CDR2 (germline): SGHTA, FQGTGA. CDR3 size: 14 residues. Trimming removed 8 bases at V and 2 bases at J, with 14 bases between. CDR3 sequence reads: CASGQGGFTDTQYF. CDR3 DNA: TGTGCCAGCGGGCAGGGAGGATTCACAGATACGCAGTATTTT.

The V and J genes are TRBV20-1 and TRBJ1-2; TRBD1 matches at 9 bases. The junction had 4 bases not matched to a gene; V was cut back by 6 bases and J by 5 bases. CDR1 DFQATT and CDR2 SNEGSKA come from the germline V gene (reference sequence). The CDR3 totals 12 residues. The CDR3 nucleotides are TGCAGTGCCCAGACAGGGGGTTATGGCTACACCTTC. Amino acid sequence: CSAQTGGYGYTF.

This clonotype turned up a few times. The chain recombines TRBV12-3 or TRBV12-4 with TRBJ2-5; D uncertain. The CDR3 length is 16 residues. The V end lost 2 bases, the J end lost 9 bases, and 22 bases lay between the germline ends. CDR3 in DNA: TGTGCCAGCAGTTTAATCGTAGGGCAAACATTTTTGGCCCAGTACTTC. Protein: CASSLIVGQTFLAQYF.

The V call is TRBV5-1, the J call TRBJ2-5, with TRBD2 matching 9 bases. CDR3 length: 14 residues. After removal of 9 bases from V and 4 bases from J, the junction contained 10 bases not matched to a gene. Germline CDR1 reads SGHRS; CDR2 reads YFSETQ. CDR3 nucleotide sequence: TGCGCCACGAAACCGGGACTAGCAGGAGAGACCCAGTACTTC. Translating it yields CATKPGLAGETQYF.

The chain combines TRBV28 with TRBJ2-3; D is uncertain. The CDR3 extends over 13 amino acids. Trimming pared 2 bases from V and 6 bases from J, leaving 9 bases between. Per the germline V gene, CDR1 is MDHEN and CDR2 is SYDVKM. CDR3 sequence (DNA): TGTGCCAGCAGTTTAAATCACGGGGATACGCAGTATTTT. The encoded protein is CASSLNHGDTQYF.

This clonotype was seen a few times. The chain has TRBV7-2 and TRBJ1-1, with 7 bases that match TRBD1. CDR1 SGHTA and CDR2 FQGNSA come from the germline V gene. V shed 6 bases and J 2 bases; nucleotides not matched to a gene: 3. This CDR3 has 13 residues. The CDR3 spells CASSRDRNTEAFF. The CDR3 DNA follows: TGTGCCAGCAGTCGGGACAGAAACACTGAAGCTTTCTTT.

This clonotype was detected only a few times. J is TRBJ1-1 and V is TRBV4-3; 7 bases agree with TRBD1. The CDR3 length is 17 residues. Germline values: CDR1 LGHNA, CDR2 YSLEER. V was clipped by 2 bases and J by 9 bases; unmatched bases: 18. The CDR3 reads CASSQRGTVRQGEKAFF. In DNA, the CDR3 is TGCGCCAGCAGCCAAAGAGGGACGGTGCGGCAGGGGGAAAAAGCTTTCTTT.

The chain combines TRBV7-9 with TRBJ2-7; 7 bases fit TRBD2. Germline-derived CDR1 and CDR2 are SEHNR and FQNEAQ (reference sequence). The trim removed 4 bases at V and 6 bases at J, leaving 15 bases unmatched. The CDR3 totals 16 residues. The CDR3 is CASSSSRMGGSREQYF. Here the CDR3 DNA reads TGTGCCAGCAGCTCCTCCCGAATGGGGGGGTCCCGCGAGCAGTACTTC.

This clonotype was counted between two and nine times. The chain links TRBV6-5 to TRBJ2-3; 14 bases are shared with TRBD2. Germline V gene sequence: CDR1 MNHEY, CDR2 SVGAGI. The CDR3 consists of 20 residues. V dropped 0 bases and J dropped 2; count of bases not matched to a gene: 10. The CDR3 loop is CASSYSVGLAGDPSTDTQYF. DNA for the CDR3: TGTGCCAGCAGTTACTCTGTGGGACTAGCGGGAGACCCTTCCACAGATACGCAGTATTTT.

This clonotype was seen a few times. CDR3 nucleotides: TGCGCCAGCAGCTTGGTTCCGAGCTCCTACGAGCAGTACTTC. Translation: CASSLVPSSYEQYF. The chain has TRBV5-1 and TRBJ2-7; no clear D gene. The CDR3 loop spans 14 amino acids. Germline V CDR1 and CDR2: SGHRS, YFSETQ. V was shortened by 0 bases and J by 0 bases, with 7 bases between the two germline ends.

This clonotype was seen a handful of times. The CDR3 reads CATSSDGNTEAFF. The DNA for the CDR3 is TGTGCCACCAGCAGCGACGGAAACACTGAAGCTTTCTTT. The chain employs TRBV15 and TRBJ1-1; no reliable D call. The germline gives CDR1 LNHNV, CDR2 YYDKDF (reference sequence). Trimming took off 3 bases at V and 2 bases at J, with 7 bases between the two ends. The CDR3 length is 13 residues.

This clonotype was observed a handful of times. The rearrangement uses TRBV7-2 and TRBJ2-3, with 8 bases identical to TRBD1. Looked up from germline, CDR1 is SGHTA and CDR2 is FQGNSA. J lost 4 bases, V lost 5 bases, and 5 bases had no gene match. CDR3 size: 14 residues. CDR3 in amino acids: CASSPGQGSDTQYF. In DNA, the CDR3 is TGTGCCAGCAGCCCAGGACAGGGCTCAGATACGCAGTATTTT.

This clonotype showed up just a few times. The chain carries TRBV5-1 and TRBJ2-7; the match to TRBD1 covers 9 bases. Germline V gene sequence: CDR1 SGHRS, CDR2 YFSETQ. Trimming took 2 bases from V and 3 from J; bases not matched to a gene: 9. The CDR3 length is 16 residues. In nucleotides, the CDR3 is TGCGCCAGCAGCTTCGAACAGGGGGCAGTTATCTACGAGCAGTACTTC. Translating gives CASSFEQGAVIYEQYF.

This clonotype was counted ten times or more. The chain uses TRBV5-5 and TRBJ2-1, with 8 bases that match TRBD2. The CDR3 runs to 14 residues. Germline V gene sequence: CDR1 SGHKS, CDR2 YYEKEE (reference sequence). Germline trimming cut 3 bases from V and 6 bases from J; bases unmatched to any gene: 5. The CDR3 region has the DNA TGTGCCAGCAGCTCAACCCGGGGGGGCAATGAGCAGTTCTTC. Protein sequence: CASSSTRGGNEQFF.